Each of the 6 T cell receptor beta chains below was sequenced from the same sample in a study of blood T cell repertoires in COVID-19. Assay: immunoSEQ multiplex PCR; the TCRdb copy retains only in-frame clones and omits some. This table holds more than 65,000 clones, 84% found once. Material for sequencing was peripheral blood. All receptors come from a man aged 50 to 59 with acute or convalescent COVID-19.

The V gene is TRBV5-1, the J gene TRBJ2-7; the D gene is possibly TRBD2 (6 bases). The V gene's germline CDR1 is SGHRS and CDR2 YFSETQ. This CDR3 contains 13 residues. Trimming left V 4 bases short and J 5 bases short, with 13 bases between. The CDR3 loop is CASSRRERDEQYF. The CDR3 bases are TGCGCCAGCAGCAGACGGGAGAGGGACGAGCAGTACTTC.

The chain couples TRBV25-1 to TRBJ2-5; 10 nucleotides agree with TRBD2. From germline, CDR1 is MGHDK and CDR2 SYGVNS. With 0 bases clipped from V and 0 bases from J, the junction kept 4 bases outside the gene matches. The CDR3 is made up of 17 amino acids. CDR3 sequence (DNA): TGTGCCAGCAGTGAATATGGACTAGCGGTATACCAAGAGACCCAGTACTTC. It codes for CASSEYGLAVYQETQYF.

The DNA of the CDR3 is TGTGCCTGGAGTGCAAACAGGGGTCCCGAGCAGTACTTC. Translating it yields CAWSANRGPEQYF. The gene calls are TRBV30 and TRBJ2-7, with 7 bases aligning to TRBD1. The length of the CDR3 is 13 residues. CDR1 is GTSNPN and CDR2 is SVGIG in the germline V gene (reference sequence). The V and J ends lost 1 base and 6 bases, in that order; junction bases with no gene match: 6.

This clone has only a few counts. DNA for the CDR3: TGCAGCTACAGGGACAGGGGGCCCGGGGAGCTGTTTTTT. It encodes CSYRDRGPGELFF. The chain joins TRBV29-1 to TRBJ2-2; 12 bases are a match to TRBD1. V lost 8 bases to trimming and J lost 6 bases; unmatched junction nucleotides: 4. The CDR3 contains 13 residues. Germline values: CDR1 SQVTM, CDR2 ANQGSEA.

The V and J genes are TRBV19 and TRBJ2-1; D remains ambiguous. The germline CDR1 and CDR2 sequences are LNHDA and SQIVND (reference sequence). V was shortened by 5 bases and J by 0 bases, with 11 bases between the two germline ends. The CDR3 runs 15 residues. CDR3: CASSLTVPSYNEQFF. The CDR3 DNA follows: TGTGCCAGTAGTCTCACAGTCCCCTCCTACAATGAGCAGTTCTTC.

The J gene is TRBJ2-1, the V gene TRBV24-1; D is perhaps TRBD2 (6 bases). Between the trimmed V and J ends, which lost 6 bases and 1 base, there was a span of 9 bases. The CDR3 sequence is 14 residues long. CDR1 KGHDR and CDR2 SFDVKD come from the germline V gene. DNA of the CDR3: TGTGCCACCAGTACTAGCATATCCTACAATGAGCAGTTCTTC. Protein: CATSTSISYNEQFF.